This T cell receptor (beta chain) emerged from a study of shared clonotypes between healthy human individuals. Whole-study context: The cohort comprised a couple of women and a few men. Their ages spanned 18 to 49 years.

Participating donors were healthy, HIV-negative adults free of recent acute infections or vaccinations. Profiling relied on immunoSEQ multiplex PCR, and the TCRdb table lists in-frame clones only, not all of them. The repertoire holds 2 million to 2.5 million clones, with 90% to 95% as singletons. Notes on the study in general: Larger estimated richness was generally recorded for naive subsets relative to memory subsets.

The CDR3 consists of 16 residues. Germline CDR1 GTSNPN, CDR2 SVGIG (reference sequence). Trimming removed 2 bases from V and 1 base from J, with 17 bases in between. This clone showed up just a few times. Its antigen is still unknown. Sequences were obtained from naive CD4+ T cells from PBMCs. Subset specified: CD45RA+ positively selected. The chain has TRBV30 and TRBJ1-1, with D maybe TRBD1 (6 bases). The TCR sequence derives from a young man in good health. Some clones in this sample may be carry-over from other donors' samples. The CDR3 coding sequence is TGTGCCTGGAGTCTACAACCCGGGACATCGAACACTGAAGCTTTCTTT. It translates to CAWSLQPGTSNTEAFF.